This is a list of T cell receptor beta chains from one sample in a study of shared clonotypes between healthy human individuals. The protocol was immunoSEQ multiplex PCR, while the TCRdb copy is restricted to in-frame clones and leaves out a portion. The table has about 2.2 million clones, roughly 95% seen once. Source material: naive CD8+ T cells from PBMCs. The receptors here all came from a man aged 18 to 29 in good health. Some clones in this sample may be carry-over from other donors' samples. CDR3s include the opening cysteine and the closing phenylalanine or tryptophan. The D gene is left open where the match is weak. Clone size appears in some rows only: once, few, many, or a class for an expanded clone.

d_gene: .
abundance: .
j_gene: TRBJ2-3
v_gene: TRBV2
CDR3aa: CASSEAPYFENSTDTQYF
CDR3nt: TGTGCCAGCAGTGAAGCCCCGTACTTTGAGAATAGCACAGATACGCAGTATTTT

d_gene: .
abundance: .
j_gene: TRBJ2-1
v_gene: TRBV11-2
CDR3aa: CASTPDTLEQFF
CDR3nt: TGTGCCAGCACCCCGGATACCCTGGAGCAGTTCTTC

d_gene: TRBD2
abundance: .
j_gene: TRBJ2-1
v_gene: TRBV14
CDR3aa: CASSQRLAGAGSYNEQFF
CDR3nt: TGTGCCAGCAGCCAACGGCTAGCGGGAGCGGGTTCCTACAATGAGCAGTTCTTC

d_gene: TRBD1
abundance: .
j_gene: TRBJ1-1
v_gene: TRBV28
CDR3aa: CASSLWAGGTLNTEAFF
CDR3nt: TGTGCCAGCAGTTTATGGGCAGGGGGTACCTTGAACACTGAAGCTTTCTTT

d_gene: .
abundance: .
j_gene: TRBJ2-3
v_gene: TRBV6-5
CDR3aa: CASASSWESTDTQYF
CDR3nt: TGTGCCTCTGCGAGCTCTTGGGAAAGCACAGATACGCAGTATTTT

d_gene: .
abundance: .
j_gene: TRBJ2-1
v_gene: TRBV27
CDR3aa: CASSPWGGNFYEQFF
CDR3nt: TGTGCCAGCTCCCCCTGGGGCGGGAATTTCTATGAGCAGTTCTTC

d_gene: .
abundance: once
j_gene: TRBJ2-1
v_gene: TRBV5-1
CDR3aa: CASSLARSGRVNEQFF
CDR3nt: TGCGCCAGCAGCTTGGCCAGGAGCGGTCGGGTCAATGAGCAGTTCTTC

d_gene: .
abundance: .
j_gene: TRBJ2-5
v_gene: TRBV7-8
CDR3aa: CASSLEALIQETQYF
CDR3nt: TGTGCCAGCAGCTTAGAAGCCCTGATCCAAGAGACCCAGTACTTC

d_gene: .
abundance: .
j_gene: TRBJ2-1
v_gene: TRBV30
CDR3aa: CAWNPGEVGNEQFF
CDR3nt: TGTGCCTGGAACCCGGGAGAGGTTGGTAATGAGCAGTTCTTC

d_gene: .
abundance: .
j_gene: TRBJ2-3
v_gene: TRBV28
CDR3aa: CASSFLEGFDTDTQYF
CDR3nt: TGTGCCAGCAGCTTCCTAGAGGGGTTCGACACAGATACGCAGTATTTT

d_gene: .
abundance: .
j_gene: TRBJ2-1
v_gene: TRBV25-1
CDR3aa: CASSVWGSSYNEQFF
CDR3nt: TGTGCCAGCAGTGTATGGGGTAGCTCCTACAATGAGCAGTTCTTC

d_gene: .
abundance: .
j_gene: TRBJ2-5
v_gene: TRBV29-1
CDR3aa: CSLGMMGVKETQYF
CDR3nt: TGCAGCCTTGGAATGATGGGCGTCAAGGAGACCCAGTACTTC

d_gene: .
abundance: .
j_gene: TRBJ2-5
v_gene: TRBV13
CDR3aa: CASSLRQEKETQYF
CDR3nt: TGTGCCAGCAGCTTACGGCAGGAGAAAGAGACCCAGTACTTC

d_gene: .
abundance: once
j_gene: TRBJ1-2
v_gene: TRBV7-9
CDR3aa: CASSSNSGYGQWGYTF
CDR3nt: TGTGCCAGCAGCTCCAACTCGGGCTACGGGCAATGGGGCTACACCTTC

d_gene: .
abundance: .
j_gene: TRBJ2-6
v_gene: TRBV27
CDR3aa: CASSSKTEAIQDSGANVLTF
CDR3nt: TGTGCCAGCAGTTCGAAGACCGAGGCTATACAGGACTCTGGGGCCAACGTCCTGACTTTC

d_gene: TRBD2
abundance: .
j_gene: TRBJ2-1
v_gene: TRBV19
CDR3aa: CASRLAGVGNEQFF
CDR3nt: TGTGCCAGTAGATTAGCGGGAGTCGGCAATGAGCAGTTCTTC